This TCR beta chain comes out of a study of CD8+ T cells in alopecia areata. RNA extraction and reverse transcription yielded cDNA as sequencing template. Sequencing was performed with immunoSEQ multiplex PCR; in TCRdb, only in-frame clones are kept and a portion is missing. The sample yields fewer than 150,000 clones, 55% to 65% seen once. Germline V gives CDR1 SGHVS, CDR2 FNYEAQ. V lost 5 bases and J 13 bases, leaving 18 bases between the germline ends. The length of the CDR3 is 13 residues. The chain has TRBV7-6 and TRBJ2-1, with D possibly matching TRBD2 (7 bases). This TCR derives from a human donor in good health. Sequencing input: CD4+ T cells sorted from blood. CDR3 bases: TGTGCCAGCAGCCGAAAGGGGGGGGCTTTCCAGTTCTTC. Translation gives CASSRKGGAFQFF.